The present TCR beta chain was sequenced within a study of patients and donors after allogeneic stem cell transplantation. MiXCR, run by TCRdb on the RT-PCR reads, gives a single entry per CDR3 protein. The table records about 110,000 distinct CDR3 sequences, around 36% of them present only once. The CDR3 spans 19 residues. V was clipped by 2 bases and J by 0 bases; unmatched bases: 12. CDR1 SGHVS and CDR2 FQNEAQ come from the germline V gene. J is TRBJ2-4 and V is TRBV7-8; TRBD1 matches 8 bases. Sequenced input: blood, either unsorted or a sorted T cell fraction (not recorded which). The TCR comes from a human donor who was either an allogeneic HSCT recipient or a stem cell or donor lymphocyte infusion donor (not recorded which). It is not recorded whose cells these are; they may come from a transplant donor. The CDR3 spells CASSLSDRALYPAKNIQYF. Written as DNA, the CDR3 is TGTGCCAGCAGCTTATCGGACAGGGCTTTGTACCCAGCCAAAAACATTCAGTACTTC.